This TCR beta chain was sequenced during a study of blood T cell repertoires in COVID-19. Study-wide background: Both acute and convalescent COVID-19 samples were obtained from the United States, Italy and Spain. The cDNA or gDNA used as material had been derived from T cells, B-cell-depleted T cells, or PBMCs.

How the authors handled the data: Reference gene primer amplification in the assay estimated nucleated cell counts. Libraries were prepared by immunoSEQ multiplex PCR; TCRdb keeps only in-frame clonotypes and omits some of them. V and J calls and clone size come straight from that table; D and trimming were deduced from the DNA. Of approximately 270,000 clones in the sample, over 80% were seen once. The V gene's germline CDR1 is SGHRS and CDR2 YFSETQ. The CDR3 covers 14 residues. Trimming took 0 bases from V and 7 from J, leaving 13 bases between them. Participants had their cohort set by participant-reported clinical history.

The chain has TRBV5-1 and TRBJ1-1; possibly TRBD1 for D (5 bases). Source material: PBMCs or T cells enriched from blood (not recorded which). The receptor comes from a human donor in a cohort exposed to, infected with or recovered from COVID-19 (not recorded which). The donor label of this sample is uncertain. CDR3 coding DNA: TGCGCCAGCAGCTTGGGGTGGGGAGGGGTTGAAGCTTTCTTT. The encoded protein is CASSLGWGGVEAFF.